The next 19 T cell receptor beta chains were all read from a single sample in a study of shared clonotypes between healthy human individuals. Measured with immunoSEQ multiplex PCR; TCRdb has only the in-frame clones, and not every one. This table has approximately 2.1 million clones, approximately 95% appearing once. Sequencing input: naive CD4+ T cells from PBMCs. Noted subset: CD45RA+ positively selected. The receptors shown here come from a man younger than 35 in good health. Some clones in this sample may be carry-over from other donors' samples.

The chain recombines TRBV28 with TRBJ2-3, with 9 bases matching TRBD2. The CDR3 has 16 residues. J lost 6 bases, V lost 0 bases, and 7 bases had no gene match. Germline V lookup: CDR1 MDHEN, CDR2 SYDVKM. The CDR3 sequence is CASSLWGGRAADTQYF. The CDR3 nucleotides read TGTGCCAGCAGTTTATGGGGCGGGAGGGCCGCTGATACGCAGTATTTT.

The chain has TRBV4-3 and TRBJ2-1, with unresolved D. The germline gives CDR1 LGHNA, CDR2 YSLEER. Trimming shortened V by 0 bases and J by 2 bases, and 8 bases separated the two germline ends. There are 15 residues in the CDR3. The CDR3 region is CASSQDHVPYNEQFF. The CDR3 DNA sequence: TGCGCCAGCAGCCAAGACCATGTGCCCTACAATGAGCAGTTCTTC.

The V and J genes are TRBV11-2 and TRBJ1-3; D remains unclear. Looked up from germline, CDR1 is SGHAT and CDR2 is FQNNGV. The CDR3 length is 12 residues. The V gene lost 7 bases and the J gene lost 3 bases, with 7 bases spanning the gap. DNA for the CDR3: TGTGCCAGCACCCCAGTTGGAAACACCATATATTTT. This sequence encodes CASTPVGNTIYF.

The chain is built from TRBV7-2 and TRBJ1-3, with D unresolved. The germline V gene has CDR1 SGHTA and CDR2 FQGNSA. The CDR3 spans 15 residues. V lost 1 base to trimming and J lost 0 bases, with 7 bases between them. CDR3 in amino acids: CASSLGWSSGNTIYF. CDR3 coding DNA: TGTGCCAGCAGCTTAGGGTGGAGCTCTGGAAACACCATATATTTT.

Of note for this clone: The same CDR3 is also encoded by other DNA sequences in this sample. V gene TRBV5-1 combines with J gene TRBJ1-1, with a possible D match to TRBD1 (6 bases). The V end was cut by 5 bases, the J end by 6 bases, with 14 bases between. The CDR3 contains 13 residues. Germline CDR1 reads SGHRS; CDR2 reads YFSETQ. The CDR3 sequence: CASSLGGAAEAFF. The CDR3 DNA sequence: TGCGCCAGCAGTCTGGGGGGGGCCGCTGAAGCTTTCTTT.

CDR3 protein: CASSLSGTTLATNEKLFF. The DNA of the CDR3 is TGCGCCAGCAGCTTGTCCGGGACCACCCTTGCAACTAATGAAAAACTGTTTTTT. The V call is TRBV5-1, the J call TRBJ1-4, with D maybe TRBD1 (5 bases). The CDR3 runs 18 residues. CDR1 and CDR2 (germline): SGHRS, YFSETQ. Trimming pared 1 base from V and 0 bases from J, leaving 16 bases between.

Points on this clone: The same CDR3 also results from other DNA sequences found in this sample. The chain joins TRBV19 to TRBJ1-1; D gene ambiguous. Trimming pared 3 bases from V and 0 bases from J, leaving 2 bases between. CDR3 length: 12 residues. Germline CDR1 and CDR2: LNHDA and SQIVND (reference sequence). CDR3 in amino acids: CASSILNTEAFF. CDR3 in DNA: TGTGCCAGTAGTATCTTGAACACTGAAGCTTTCTTT.

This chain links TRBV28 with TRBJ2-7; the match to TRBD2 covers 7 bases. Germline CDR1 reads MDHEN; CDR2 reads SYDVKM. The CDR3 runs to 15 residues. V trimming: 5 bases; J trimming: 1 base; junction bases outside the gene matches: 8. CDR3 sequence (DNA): TGTGCCAGCAGTGGCCGGGGAGGGCCATCCTACGAGCAGTACTTC. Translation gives CASSGRGGPSYEQYF.

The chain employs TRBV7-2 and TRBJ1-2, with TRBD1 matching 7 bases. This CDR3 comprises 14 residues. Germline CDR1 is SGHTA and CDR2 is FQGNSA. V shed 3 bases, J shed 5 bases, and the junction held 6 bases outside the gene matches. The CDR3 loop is CASSLRQGYYGYTF. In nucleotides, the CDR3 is TGTGCCAGCAGCTTGAGACAGGGTTATTATGGCTACACCTTC.

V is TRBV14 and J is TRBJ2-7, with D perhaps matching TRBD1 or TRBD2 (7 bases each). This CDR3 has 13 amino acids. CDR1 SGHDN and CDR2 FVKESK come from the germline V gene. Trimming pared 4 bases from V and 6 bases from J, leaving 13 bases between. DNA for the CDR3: TGTGCCAGCAGCCCCTGGGAGGGGGCCGAGCAGTACTTC. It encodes CASSPWEGAEQYF.

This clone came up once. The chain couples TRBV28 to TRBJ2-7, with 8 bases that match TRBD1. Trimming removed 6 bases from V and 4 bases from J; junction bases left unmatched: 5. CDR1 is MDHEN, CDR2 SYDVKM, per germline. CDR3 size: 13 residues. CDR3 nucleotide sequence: TGTGCCAGCAGCAGGGACAGGAAGTACGAGCAGTACTTC. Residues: CASSRDRKYEQYF.

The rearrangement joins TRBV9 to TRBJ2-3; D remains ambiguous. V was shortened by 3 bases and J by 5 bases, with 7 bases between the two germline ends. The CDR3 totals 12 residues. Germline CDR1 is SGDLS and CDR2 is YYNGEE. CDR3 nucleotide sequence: TGTGCCAGCAGCGCCCGTCTAGATACGCAGTATTTT. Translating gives CASSARLDTQYF.

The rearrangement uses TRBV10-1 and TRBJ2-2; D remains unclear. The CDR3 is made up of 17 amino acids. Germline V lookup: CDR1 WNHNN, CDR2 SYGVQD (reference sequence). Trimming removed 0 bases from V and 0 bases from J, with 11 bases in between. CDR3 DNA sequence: TGCGCCAGCAGTGAGTCCGTGGGCAGTCCGAACACCGGGGAGCTGTTTTTT. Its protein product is CASSESVGSPNTGELFF.

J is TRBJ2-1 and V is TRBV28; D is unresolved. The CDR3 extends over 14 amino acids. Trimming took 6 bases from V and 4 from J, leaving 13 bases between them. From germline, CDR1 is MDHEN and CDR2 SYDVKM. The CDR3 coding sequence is TGTGCCAGCAGCCCAGGCGGTGAATACAATGAGCAGTTCTTC. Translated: CASSPGGEYNEQFF.

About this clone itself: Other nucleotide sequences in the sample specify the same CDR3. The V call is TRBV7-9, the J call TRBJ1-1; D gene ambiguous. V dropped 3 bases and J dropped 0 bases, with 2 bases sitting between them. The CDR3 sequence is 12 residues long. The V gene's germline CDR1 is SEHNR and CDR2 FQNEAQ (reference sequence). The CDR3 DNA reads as TGTGCCAGCAGCTTGATGAACACTGAAGCTTTCTTT. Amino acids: CASSLMNTEAFF.

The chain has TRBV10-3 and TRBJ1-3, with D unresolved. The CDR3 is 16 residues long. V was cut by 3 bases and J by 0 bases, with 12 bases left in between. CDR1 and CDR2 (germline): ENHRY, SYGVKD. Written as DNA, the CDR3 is TGTGCCATCAGTGACAATTGGGCGGTCTCTGGAAACACCATATATTTT. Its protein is CAISDNWAVSGNTIYF.

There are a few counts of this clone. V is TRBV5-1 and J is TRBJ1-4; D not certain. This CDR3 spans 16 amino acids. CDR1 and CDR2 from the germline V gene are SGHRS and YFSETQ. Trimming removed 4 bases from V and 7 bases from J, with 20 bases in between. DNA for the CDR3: TGCGCCAGCAGCGTCAAGTTTGGTAGGGAAGGTGAAAAACTGTTTTTT. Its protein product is CASSVKFGREGEKLFF.

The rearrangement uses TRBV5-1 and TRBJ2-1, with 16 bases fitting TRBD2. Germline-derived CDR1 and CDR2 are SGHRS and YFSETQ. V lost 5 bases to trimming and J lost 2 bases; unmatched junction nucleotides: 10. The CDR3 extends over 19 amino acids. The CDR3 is CASRPGGLAGGNTYNEQFF. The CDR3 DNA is TGCGCCAGCAGGCCCGGGGGACTAGCGGGAGGGAATACCTACAATGAGCAGTTCTTC.

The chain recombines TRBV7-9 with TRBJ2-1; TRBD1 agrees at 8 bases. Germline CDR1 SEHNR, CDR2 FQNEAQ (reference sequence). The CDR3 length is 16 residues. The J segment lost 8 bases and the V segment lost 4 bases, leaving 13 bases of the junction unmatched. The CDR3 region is CASSSRTGPEPHEQFF. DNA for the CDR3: TGTGCCAGCAGCTCCCGGACAGGGCCCGAACCCCATGAGCAGTTCTTC.